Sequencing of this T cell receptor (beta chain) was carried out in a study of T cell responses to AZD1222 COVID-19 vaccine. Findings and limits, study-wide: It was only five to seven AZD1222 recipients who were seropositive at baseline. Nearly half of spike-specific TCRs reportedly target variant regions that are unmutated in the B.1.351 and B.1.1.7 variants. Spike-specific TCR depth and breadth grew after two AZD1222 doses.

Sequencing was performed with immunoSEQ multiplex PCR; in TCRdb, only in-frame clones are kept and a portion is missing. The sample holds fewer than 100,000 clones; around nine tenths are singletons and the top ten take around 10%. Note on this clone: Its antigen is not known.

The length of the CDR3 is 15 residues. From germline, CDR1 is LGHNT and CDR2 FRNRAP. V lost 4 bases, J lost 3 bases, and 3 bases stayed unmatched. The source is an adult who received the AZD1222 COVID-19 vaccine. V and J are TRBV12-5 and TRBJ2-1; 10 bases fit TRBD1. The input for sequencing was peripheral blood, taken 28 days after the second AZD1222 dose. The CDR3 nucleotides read TGTGCTAGTGGTTCGGGACAGGGGAACTACAATGAGCAGTTCTTC. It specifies CASGSGQGNYNEQFF.